This T cell receptor (beta chain) originates from a study of vaccination effects on CD4 cells after COVID-19. Background on the study: Everyone in the study got two shots of either the BNT162b2 or mRNA-1273 vaccine. Study-wide results and caveats: Missing from the study were early post-infection timepoints, and its convalescent patients were few. Late in the post-vaccination period, infection-induced and vaccine-induced clones underwent marked clonal contraction.

This clone has a single count. Its matching antigen is unknown. Data came from immunoSEQ multiplex PCR; TCRdb stores just in-frame clones and leaves some out. The sample includes about 39,000 clones, over 80% of them seen just once. Deletions cut 5 bases from V and 1 base from J, with 10 bases between. This CDR3 is built from 14 residues. Germline lookup yields CDR1 MNHEY and CDR2 SVGAGI. Following culture for about ten days, CD4+ T cells were isolated. Cultures had half their medium replaced with IL-2 medium on days 3 and 7. The chain combines TRBV6-5 with TRBJ2-3; D is uncertain. The receptor comes from a human donor who received a COVID-19 vaccine. This specimen consisted of CD4+ T cells from PBMCs cultured without peptide, obtained before COVID-19 vaccination. The CDR3 nucleotides are TGTGCCAGCAGTAAAATTCAACGCACAGATACGCAGTATTTT. Protein product: CASSKIQRTDTQYF.